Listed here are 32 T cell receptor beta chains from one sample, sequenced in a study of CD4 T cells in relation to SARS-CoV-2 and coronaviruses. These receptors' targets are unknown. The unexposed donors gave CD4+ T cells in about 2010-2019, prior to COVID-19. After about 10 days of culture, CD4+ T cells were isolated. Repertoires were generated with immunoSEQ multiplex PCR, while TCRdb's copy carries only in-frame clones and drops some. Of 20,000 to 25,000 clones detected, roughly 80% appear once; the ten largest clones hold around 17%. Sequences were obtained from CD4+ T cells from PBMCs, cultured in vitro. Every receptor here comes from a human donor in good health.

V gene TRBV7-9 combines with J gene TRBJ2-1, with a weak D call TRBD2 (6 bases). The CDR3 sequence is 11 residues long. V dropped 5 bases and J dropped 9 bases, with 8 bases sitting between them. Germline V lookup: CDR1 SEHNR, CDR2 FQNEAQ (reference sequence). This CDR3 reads CASSGTPEQFF. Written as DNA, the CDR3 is TGTGCCAGCAGCGGGACTCCTGAGCAGTTCTTC.

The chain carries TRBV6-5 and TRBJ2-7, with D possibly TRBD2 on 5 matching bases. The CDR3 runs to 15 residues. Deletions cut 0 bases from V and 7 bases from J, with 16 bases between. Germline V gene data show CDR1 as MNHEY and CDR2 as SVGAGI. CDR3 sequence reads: CASSYSNRGLGEQYF. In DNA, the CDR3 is TGTGCCAGCAGTTACTCGAACCGGGGTCTTGGTGAGCAGTACTTC.

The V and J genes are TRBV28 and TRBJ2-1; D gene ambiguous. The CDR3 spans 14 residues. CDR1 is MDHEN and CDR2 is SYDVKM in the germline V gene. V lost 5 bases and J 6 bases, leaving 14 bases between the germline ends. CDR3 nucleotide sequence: TGTGCCAGCAGTGTCGCAGGTCCCCCCAATGAGCAGTTCTTC. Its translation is CASSVAGPPNEQFF.

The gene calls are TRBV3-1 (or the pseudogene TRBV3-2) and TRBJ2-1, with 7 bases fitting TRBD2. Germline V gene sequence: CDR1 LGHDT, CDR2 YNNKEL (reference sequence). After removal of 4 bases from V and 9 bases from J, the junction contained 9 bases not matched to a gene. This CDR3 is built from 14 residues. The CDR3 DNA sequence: TGTGCCAGCAGCCCTTGGGACTACCGGGGTGAGCAGTTCTTC. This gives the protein CASSPWDYRGEQFF.

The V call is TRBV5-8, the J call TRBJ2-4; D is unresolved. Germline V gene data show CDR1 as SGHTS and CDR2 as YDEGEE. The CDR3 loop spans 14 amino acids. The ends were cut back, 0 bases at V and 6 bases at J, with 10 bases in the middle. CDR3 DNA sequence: TGTGCCAGCAGCTTGGTGCCAGAGGCAAACATTCAGTACTTC. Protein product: CASSLVPEANIQYF.

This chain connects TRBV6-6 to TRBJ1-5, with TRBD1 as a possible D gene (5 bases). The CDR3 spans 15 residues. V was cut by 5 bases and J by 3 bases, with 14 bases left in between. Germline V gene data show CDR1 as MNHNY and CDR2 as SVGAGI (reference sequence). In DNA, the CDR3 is TGTGCCAGCAGTACGACGGGGACCGCCAATCAGCCCCAGCATTTT. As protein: CASSTTGTANQPQHF.

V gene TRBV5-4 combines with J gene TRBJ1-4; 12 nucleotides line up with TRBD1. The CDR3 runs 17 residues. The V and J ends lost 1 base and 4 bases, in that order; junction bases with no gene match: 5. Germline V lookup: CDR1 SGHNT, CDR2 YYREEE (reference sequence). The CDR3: CASSLSGTGGLNEKLFF. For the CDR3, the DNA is TGTGCCAGCAGCTTGTCCGGGACAGGGGGCCTTAATGAAAAACTGTTTTTT.

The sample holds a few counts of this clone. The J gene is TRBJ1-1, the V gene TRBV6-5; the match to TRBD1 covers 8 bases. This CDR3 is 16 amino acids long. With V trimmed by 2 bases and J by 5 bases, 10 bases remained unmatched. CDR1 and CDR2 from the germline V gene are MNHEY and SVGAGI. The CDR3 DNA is TGTGCCAGCAGTTACCTCGTATCAACAGGGGGAACTGAAGCTTTCTTT. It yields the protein CASSYLVSTGGTEAFF.

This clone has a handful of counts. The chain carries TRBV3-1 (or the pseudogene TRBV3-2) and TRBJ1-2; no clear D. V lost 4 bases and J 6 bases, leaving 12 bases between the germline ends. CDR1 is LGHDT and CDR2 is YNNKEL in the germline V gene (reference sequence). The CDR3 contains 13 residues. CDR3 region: CASSRNGPDGYTF. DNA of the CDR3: TGTGCCAGCAGCCGTAACGGTCCCGATGGCTACACCTTC.

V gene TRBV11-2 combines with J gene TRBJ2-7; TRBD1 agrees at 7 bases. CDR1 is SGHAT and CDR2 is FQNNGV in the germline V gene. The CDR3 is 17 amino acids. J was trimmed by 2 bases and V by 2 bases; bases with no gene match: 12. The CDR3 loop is CASSLRGKGQGAYEQYF. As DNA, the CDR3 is TGTGCCAGCAGCTTAAGAGGTAAAGGCCAGGGGGCCTACGAGCAGTACTTC.

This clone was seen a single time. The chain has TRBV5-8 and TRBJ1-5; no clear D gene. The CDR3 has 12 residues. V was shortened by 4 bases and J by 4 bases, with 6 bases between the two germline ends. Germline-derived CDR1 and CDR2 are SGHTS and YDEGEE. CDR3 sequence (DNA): TGTGCCAGCAGCCCCTATAATCAGCCCCAGCATTTT. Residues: CASSPYNQPQHF.

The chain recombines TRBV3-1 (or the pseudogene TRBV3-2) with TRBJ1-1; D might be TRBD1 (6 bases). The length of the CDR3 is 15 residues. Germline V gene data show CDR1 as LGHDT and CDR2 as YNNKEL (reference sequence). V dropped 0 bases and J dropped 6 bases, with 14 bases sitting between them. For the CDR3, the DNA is TGTGCCAGCAGCCAAGATCCGCGGGGGGCGGCTGAAGCTTTCTTT. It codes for CASSQDPRGAAEAFF.

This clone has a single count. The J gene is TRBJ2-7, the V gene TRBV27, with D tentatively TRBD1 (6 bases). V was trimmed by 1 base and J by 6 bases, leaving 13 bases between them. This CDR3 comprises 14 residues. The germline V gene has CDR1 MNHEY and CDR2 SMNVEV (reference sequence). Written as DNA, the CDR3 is TGTGCCAGCAGTTTATTAGGGCGACAGGCCGAGCAGTACTTC. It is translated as CASSLLGRQAEQYF.

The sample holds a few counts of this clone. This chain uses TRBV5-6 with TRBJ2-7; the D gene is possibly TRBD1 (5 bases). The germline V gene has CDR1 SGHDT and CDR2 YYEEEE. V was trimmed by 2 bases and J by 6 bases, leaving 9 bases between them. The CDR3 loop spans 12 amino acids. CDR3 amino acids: CASSFQGGEQYF. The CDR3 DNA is TGTGCCAGCAGCTTTCAGGGTGGCGAGCAGTACTTC.

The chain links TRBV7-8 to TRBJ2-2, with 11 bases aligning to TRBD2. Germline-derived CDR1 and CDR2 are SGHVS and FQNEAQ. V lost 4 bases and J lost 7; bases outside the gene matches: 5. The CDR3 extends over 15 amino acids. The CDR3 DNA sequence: TGTGCCAGCAGCTCAAATAGCGGGAGGGTCGGGGAGCTGTTTTTT. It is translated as CASSSNSGRVGELFF.

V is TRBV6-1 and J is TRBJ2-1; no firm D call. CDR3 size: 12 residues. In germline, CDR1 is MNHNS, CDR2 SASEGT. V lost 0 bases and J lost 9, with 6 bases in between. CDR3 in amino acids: CASSEAGSEQFF. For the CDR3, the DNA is TGTGCCAGCAGTGAAGCGGGGTCTGAGCAGTTCTTC.

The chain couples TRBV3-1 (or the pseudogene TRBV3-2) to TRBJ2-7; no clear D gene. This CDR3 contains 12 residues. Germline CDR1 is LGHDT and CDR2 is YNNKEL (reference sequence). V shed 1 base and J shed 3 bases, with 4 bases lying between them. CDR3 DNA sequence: TGTGCCAGCAGCCAAGGCATCTACGAGCAGTACTTC. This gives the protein CASSQGIYEQYF.

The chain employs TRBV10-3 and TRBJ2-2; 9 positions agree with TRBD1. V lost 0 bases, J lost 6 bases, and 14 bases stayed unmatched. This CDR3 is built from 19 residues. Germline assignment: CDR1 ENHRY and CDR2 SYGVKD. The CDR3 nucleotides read TGTGCCATCAGTGAGTCCCTGTATCGGGACAGGGTGTACTCCGGGGAGCTGTTTTTT. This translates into CAISESLYRDRVYSGELFF.

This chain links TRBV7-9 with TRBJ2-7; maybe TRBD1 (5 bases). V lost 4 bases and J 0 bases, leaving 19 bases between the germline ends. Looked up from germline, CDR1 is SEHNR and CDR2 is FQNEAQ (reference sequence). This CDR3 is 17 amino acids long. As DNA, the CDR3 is TGTGCCAGCAGCTCACCCCACGGGCAGGGCTACTCCTACGAGCAGTACTTC. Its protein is CASSSPHGQGYSYEQYF.

The CDR3 here is CASSSYRGRTGEETQYF. CDR3 DNA sequence: TGTGCCAGCAGCTCATACAGGGGGCGGACGGGAGAAGAGACCCAGTACTTC. The rearrangement joins TRBV5-6 to TRBJ2-5; TRBD1 aligns across 9 bases. V dropped 3 bases and J dropped 3; count of bases not matched to a gene: 12. This CDR3 has 17 residues. The germline CDR1 and CDR2 sequences are SGHDT and YYEEEE.

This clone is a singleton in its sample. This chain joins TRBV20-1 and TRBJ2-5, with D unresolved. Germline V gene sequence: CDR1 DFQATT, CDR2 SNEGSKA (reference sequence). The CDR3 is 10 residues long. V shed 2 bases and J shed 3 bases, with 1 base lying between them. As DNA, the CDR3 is TGCAGTGCTAGAAAAGAGACCCAGTACTTC. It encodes CSARKETQYF.

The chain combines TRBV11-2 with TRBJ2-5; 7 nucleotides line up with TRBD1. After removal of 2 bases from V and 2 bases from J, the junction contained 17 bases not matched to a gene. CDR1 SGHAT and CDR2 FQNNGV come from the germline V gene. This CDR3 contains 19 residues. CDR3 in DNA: TGTGCCAGCAGCTTACGCCGAGTTTTAGGCACAGGGGAACAAGAGACCCAGTACTTC. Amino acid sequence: CASSLRRVLGTGEQETQYF.

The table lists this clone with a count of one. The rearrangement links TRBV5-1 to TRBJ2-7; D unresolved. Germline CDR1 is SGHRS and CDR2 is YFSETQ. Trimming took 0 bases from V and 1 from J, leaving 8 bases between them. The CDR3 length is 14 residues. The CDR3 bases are TGCGCCAGCAGCTTGGGTCAGAGATCCTACGAGCAGTACTTC. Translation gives CASSLGQRSYEQYF.

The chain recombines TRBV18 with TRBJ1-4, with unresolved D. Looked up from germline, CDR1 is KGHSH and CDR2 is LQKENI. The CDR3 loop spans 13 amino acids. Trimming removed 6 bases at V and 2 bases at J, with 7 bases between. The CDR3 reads CASSRGTNEKLFF. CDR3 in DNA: TGTGCCAGCTCCCGGGGTACTAATGAAAAACTGTTTTTT.

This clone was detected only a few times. The CDR3 DNA is TGTGCCAGCAGCCTACGAGCTGCAGGGGGAAACACCATATATTTT. Amino acids: CASSLRAAGGNTIYF. This rearrangement joins TRBV3-1 (or the pseudogene TRBV3-2) to TRBJ1-3, with D perhaps matching TRBD1 (5 bases). CDR1 and CDR2 from the germline V gene are LGHDT and YNNKEL (reference sequence). CDR3 length equals 15 residues. With 4 bases removed from V and 4 bases from J, the gap between germline ends came to 14 bases.

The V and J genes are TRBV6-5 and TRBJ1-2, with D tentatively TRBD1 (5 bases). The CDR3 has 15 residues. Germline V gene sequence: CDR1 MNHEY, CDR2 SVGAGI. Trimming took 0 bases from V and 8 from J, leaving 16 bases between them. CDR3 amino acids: CASSYSSRSGAGYTF. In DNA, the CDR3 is TGTGCCAGCAGTTACTCGAGTCGCTCCGGGGCCGGCTACACCTTC.

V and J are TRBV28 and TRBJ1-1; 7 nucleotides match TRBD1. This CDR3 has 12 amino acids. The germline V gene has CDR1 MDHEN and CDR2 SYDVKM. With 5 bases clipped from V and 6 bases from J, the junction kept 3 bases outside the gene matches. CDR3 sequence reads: CASSLDRAEAFF. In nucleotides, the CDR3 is TGTGCCAGCAGTCTAGACAGGGCTGAAGCTTTCTTT.

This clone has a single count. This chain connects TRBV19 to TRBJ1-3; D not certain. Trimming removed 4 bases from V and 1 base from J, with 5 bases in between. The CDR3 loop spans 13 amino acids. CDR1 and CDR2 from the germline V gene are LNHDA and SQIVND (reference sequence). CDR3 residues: CASSSSSGNTIYF. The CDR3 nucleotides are TGTGCCAGTAGTAGTTCGTCTGGAAACACCATATATTTT. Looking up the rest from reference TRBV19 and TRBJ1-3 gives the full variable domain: DGGITQSPKYLFRKEGQNVTLSCEQNLNHDAMYWYRQDPGQGLRLIYYSQIVNDFQKGDIAEGYSVSREKKESFPLTVTSAQKNPTAFYLCASSSSSGNTIYFGEGSWLTVV.

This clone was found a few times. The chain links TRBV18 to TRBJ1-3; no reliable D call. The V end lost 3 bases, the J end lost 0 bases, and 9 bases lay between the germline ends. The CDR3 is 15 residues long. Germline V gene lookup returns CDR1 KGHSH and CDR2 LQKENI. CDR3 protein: CASSPLGFSGNTIYF. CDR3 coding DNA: TGTGCCAGCTCACCCCTCGGGTTCTCTGGAAACACCATATATTTT.

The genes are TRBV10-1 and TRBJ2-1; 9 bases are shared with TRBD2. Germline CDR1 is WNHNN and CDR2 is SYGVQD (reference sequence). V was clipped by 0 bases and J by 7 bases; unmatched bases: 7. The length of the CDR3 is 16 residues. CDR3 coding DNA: TGCGCCAGCAGTGAGTCGATCGGCGGGGGGGAAAATGAGCAGTTCTTC. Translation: CASSESIGGGENEQFF.

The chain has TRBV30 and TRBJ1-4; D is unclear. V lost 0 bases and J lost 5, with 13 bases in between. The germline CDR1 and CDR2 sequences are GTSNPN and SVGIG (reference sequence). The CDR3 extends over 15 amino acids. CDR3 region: CAWSVLSIRNEKLFF. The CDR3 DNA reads TGTGCCTGGAGTGTACTATCTATCAGGAATGAAAAACTGTTTTTT.

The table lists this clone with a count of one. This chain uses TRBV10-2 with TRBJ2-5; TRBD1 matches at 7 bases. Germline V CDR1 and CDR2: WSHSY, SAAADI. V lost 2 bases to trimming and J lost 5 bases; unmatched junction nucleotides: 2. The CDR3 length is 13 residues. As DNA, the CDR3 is TGCGCCAGCAGTGAGACAGGGGAGGAGACCCAGTACTTC. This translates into CASSETGEETQYF.